These T cell receptor beta chains were read from a single sample in a study of T cell responses to AZD1222 COVID-19 vaccine. Sequencing was performed with immunoSEQ multiplex PCR; in TCRdb, only in-frame clones are kept and a portion is missing. Here the sample spans 95,000 to 110,000 clones, over 75% being singletons. The sequenced sample was peripheral blood, obtained on day 0 of AZD1222 vaccination. The receptors derive from an adult in good health. Each CDR3 is given with its conserved first and last residue. A D gene is named only where the DNA matches it firmly. Some rows mark clone size as missing; the rest say once, few, many or name a class of expanded clone.

J	V	D	size	DNA	CDR3
TRBJ2-1	TRBV3-1/TRBV3-2	TRBD2	-	TGTGCCAGCAGCCAAGTAACTAGCGGGAGTACTGAGCAGTTCTTC	CASSQVTSGSTEQFF
TRBJ1-3	TRBV10-1	-	-	TGCGCCAGCAGTGAAGGAACTGGAAACACCATATATTTT	CASSEGTGNTIYF
TRBJ1-1	TRBV18	-	-	TGTGCCAGCTCCCCTGTCCGGGCTAGAACTGAAGCTTTCTTT	CASSPVRARTEAFF
TRBJ2-1	TRBV7-3	-	-	TGTGCCAGCAGCTTAAACGACAGAGCCTACAATGAGCAGTTCTTC	CASSLNDRAYNEQFF
TRBJ1-6	TRBV20-1	-	-	TGCAGTGCTGGGCCACCCCTCCACTTT	CSAGPPLHF
TRBJ2-7	TRBV5-4	TRBD2	-	TGTGCCAGCAGCCCGGGGGGGTGGGACACCTCCGCCTACGAGCAGTACTTC	CASSPGGWDTSAYEQYF
TRBJ1-6	TRBV28	-	-	TGTGCCAGCAGTTTATTCGGGGGTAGGAATTCACCCCTCCACTTT	CASSLFGGRNSPLHF
TRBJ1-5	TRBV10-2	-	-	TGCGCCAGCAGTGATGCCGGAAATCAGCCCCAGCATTTT	CASSDAGNQPQHF
TRBJ1-6	TRBV3-1/TRBV3-2	TRBD1	-	TGTGCCAGCAGCTACCGGACAGGGTTAGATAATTCACCCCTCCACTTT	CASSYRTGLDNSPLHF
TRBJ2-2	TRBV3-1/TRBV3-2	TRBD2	-	TGTGCCAGCAGCCCCGGGTTATCGGGAGGGGATCGGACTAAGGCCGGGGAGCTGTTTTTT	CASSPGLSGGDRTKAGELFF
TRBJ1-1	TRBV7-9	TRBD1	-	TGTGCCAGCAGCTTACAGGGGGCGGACACTGAAGCTTTCTTT	CASSLQGADTEAFF
TRBJ2-3	TRBV18	-	-	TGTGCCAGCTCACCACGGGCAGAGCCAGGCGGTGGGACGCAGTATTTT	CASSPRAEPGGGTQYF
TRBJ2-5	TRBV11-1	-	-	TGTGCCAGCAGCTTAGCCCCCAGCGGAGGGCCAGAGACCCAGTACTTC	CASSLAPSGGPETQYF
TRBJ2-7	TRBV27	-	-	TGTGCCAGCAGACAGCGCTCGAGGGGGGAGCAGTACTTC	CASRQRSRGEQYF
TRBJ1-2	TRBV12-3/TRBV12-4	-	-	TGTGCCAGCAGTCCCCGCGGAGGGGGCTACACCTTC	CASSPRGGGYTF
TRBJ1-1	TRBV6-4	-	-	TGTGCCAGCAGTCAGAGTGGGAGTAACACTGAAGCTTTCTTT	CASSQSGSNTEAFF
TRBJ2-2	TRBV10-3	TRBD1	-	TGTGCCATCAGATCGACAGGGTACGACACCGGGGAGCTGTTTTTT	CAIRSTGYDTGELFF
TRBJ2-6	TRBV2	-	-	TGTGCCAGCAGCCGCTCTGGGGCCAACGTCCTGACTTTC	CASSRSGANVLTF
TRBJ1-4	TRBV30	-	-	TGTGCCTGGAGTGTGAGCCAAGCTCAGGGTTGGACTGAAAAACTGTTTTTT	CAWSVSQAQGWTEKLFF
TRBJ1-3	TRBV28	-	-	TGTGCCATCACCCCCGCGGGAGCTTCCTCTGGAAACACCATATATTTT	CAITPAGASSGNTIYF
TRBJ2-2	TRBV18	-	-	TGTGCCAGCTCAACACCGTCGGCTGGGGCCGGGGAGCTGTTTTTT	CASSTPSAGAGELFF
TRBJ2-2	TRBV9	-	once	TGTGCCAGCAGCCGACTCAGCAGCGGGGAGCTGTTTTTT	CASSRLSSGELFF
TRBJ2-1	TRBV19	TRBD2	once	TGTGCCAGTACCTATTTATCTAGCGGGAGGGCCGGGAATGAGCAGTTCTTC	CASTYLSSGRAGNEQFF
TRBJ2-7	TRBV18	-	-	TGTGCCAGCTCACCTCAGGGCCAGGGCGGCGACGAGCAGTACTTC	CASSPQGQGGDEQYF
TRBJ2-1	TRBV4-3	TRBD1	once	TGCGCCAGCAGCCAAGTTTATCGGCAGGGGGTCGACAATGAGCAGTTCTTC	CASSQVYRQGVDNEQFF
TRBJ1-1	TRBV11-2	TRBD1	-	TGTGCCAGCACCGTAACAGGACAGGCTCTGAACACTGAAGCTTTCTTT	CASTVTGQALNTEAFF
TRBJ1-2	TRBV5-4	TRBD1	-	TGTGCCAGCAGCTCCCGGGACAGGGACTACTATGGCTACACCTTC	CASSSRDRDYYGYTF
TRBJ1-5	TRBV7-9	TRBD1	-	TGTGCCAGCAGCTTATGCGCAGGGGGCGAGTTTTGTCAGCCCCAGCATTTT	CASSLCAGGEFCQPQHF
TRBJ2-5	TRBV10-3	TRBD1	-	TGTGCCATCGGGACAGGGGGCGTGGGTGAGACCCAGTACTTC	CAIGTGGVGETQYF
TRBJ2-7	TRBV3-1/TRBV3-2	TRBD2	-	TGTGCCAGCAGCCAGACTAGCGGGAGGTCCTACGAGCAGTACTTC	CASSQTSGRSYEQYF
TRBJ2-7	TRBV6-1	TRBD2	-	TGTGCCAGCAGTGACGGACTAGCGGGAGACGAGCAGTACTTC	CASSDGLAGDEQYF
TRBJ1-1	TRBV6-6	-	-	TGTGCCAGCAGTTACGATCAGGAAATTAACACTGAAGCTTTCTTT	CASSYDQEINTEAFF
TRBJ1-2	TRBV28	-	once	TGTGCCAGCAGTCCCCCATCGCGCGGGTTGGCAGGGCATGGCTACACCTTC	CASSPPSRGLAGHGYTF
TRBJ2-7	TRBV7-8	-	-	TGTGCCAGCAGCTCTAGACGGTTCGATGGGGACGAGCAGTACTTC	CASSSRRFDGDEQYF
TRBJ1-6	TRBV11-1	-	-	TGTGCCAGCAGCTTAGACTCTTTGGGAAATTCACCCCTCCACTTT	CASSLDSLGNSPLHF
TRBJ2-1	TRBV5-1	-	-	TGCGCCAGCAGCTTGGGAGGGACCATTAATGAGCAGTTCTTC	CASSLGGTINEQFF
TRBJ2-7	TRBV25-1	TRBD1	-	TGTGCCAGCAGTGAATGGGGGACAGGTGTTTACGAGCAGTACTTC	CASSEWGTGVYEQYF
TRBJ2-3	TRBV19	TRBD2	-	TGTGCCAGTACCCCGGGGCTAGCGGGGGCCTCCACAGATACGCAGTATTTT	CASTPGLAGASTDTQYF
TRBJ2-2	TRBV19	TRBD2	-	TGTGCCAGTAGTATATTAGGACTAGCGGGGGCAACCGGGGAGCTGTTTTTT	CASSILGLAGATGELFF
TRBJ1-1	TRBV7-9	-	-	TGTGCCAGCAGCCCCCAGATCATGAACACTGAAGCTTTCTTT	CASSPQIMNTEAFF
TRBJ1-6	TRBV5-1	TRBD1	-	TGCGCCAGCAGCTTTGCAGACAGGGACAATTCACCCCTCCACTTT	CASSFADRDNSPLHF
TRBJ2-2	TRBV6-5	-	-	TGTGCCAGCAGAGGGTGGGTTACCGGGGAGCTGTTTTTT	CASRGWVTGELFF
TRBJ1-2	TRBV6-1	-	-	TGTGCCAGCAGTGACAGGGGTCGGTATGGCTACACCTTC	CASSDRGRYGYTF
TRBJ2-5	TRBV7-2	-	-	TGTGCCAGCAGAACAGGGATAGAGACCCAGTACTTC	CASRTGIETQYF
TRBJ2-3	TRBV11-2	-	-	TGTGCCAGCAGCCCGCAAGGATCCCACACAGATACGCAGTATTTT	CASSPQGSHTDTQYF
TRBJ2-5	TRBV6-2/TRBV6-3	TRBD2	-	TGTGCCAGCAGTTACTCGATCGCCCTAGCGGGAAATCAAGAGACCCAGTACTTC	CASSYSIALAGNQETQYF
TRBJ1-1	TRBV5-4	-	-	TGTGCCAGCAGCTTGACAGGACAGTCGGGCACTGAAGCTTTCTTT	CASSLTGQSGTEAFF
TRBJ2-2	TRBV3-1/TRBV3-2	-	-	TGTGCCAGCAGCCAAGGTCACGGGAGTCTCACCGGGGAGCTGTTTTTT	CASSQGHGSLTGELFF
TRBJ2-7	TRBV5-1	-	-	TGCGCCAGCAGCACGGAATCCTACGAGCAGTACTTC	CASSTESYEQYF
TRBJ2-5	TRBV10-3	-	-	TGTGCCATCAGGTCGCAAGAGACCCAGTACTTC	CAIRSQETQYF
TRBJ1-1	TRBV6-5	TRBD1	-	TGTGCCAGCAGAACGACCGGGACAGGAGAGACTGAAGCTTTCTTT	CASRTTGTGETEAFF
TRBJ2-7	TRBV29-1	TRBD1	-	TGCAGCGCCGGACAGGGCGAGCAGTACTTC	CSAGQGEQYF
TRBJ2-1	TRBV9	-	-	TGTGCCAGCAGCGTATTAGGGGGGCAAATCAGCTCCTACAATGAGCAGTTCTTC	CASSVLGGQISSYNEQFF
TRBJ1-3	TRBV30	-	-	TGTGCCTGGAGGGGCAGGGTTGGAAACACCATATATTTT	CAWRGRVGNTIYF
TRBJ2-1	TRBV5-1	TRBD2	-	TGCGCCAGCAGCTCACCGACCGGGACTAGCGGGGGCAGCTCCTACAATGAGCAGTTCTTC	CASSSPTGTSGGSSYNEQFF